This T cell receptor beta chain comes out of a study of tumor-infiltrating lymphocytes in primary liver carcinoma. Across the study: Tumors measured 4.2 to 10 cm and were stage T1-T3 N0M0.

Germline V gene sequence: CDR1 SGHAT, CDR2 FQNNGV. This CDR3 region has 12 residues. About this clonotype: Its antigen is not identified. Its ends do not fully match the called genes, so a read error is possible.

The source of the blood RNA was unsorted whole blood, and germline DNA was extracted as well. Preoperatively, peripheral blood was drawn, around 4 milliliters in total. Findings and caveats of the study: Tumor tissue displayed a significantly greater top-250-clone fraction than blood (p = 0.039). Between tumor regions, pairs overlapped more than tumor-adjacent and tumor-blood pairs did.

The researchers produced TCR beta cDNA from about 510 ng total RNA with a constant-region primer. Amplification in three nested multiplex PCR rounds with slightly modified ARM-PCR gave rise to TCR beta libraries. For approximately 9 cycles apiece, the opening two PCR rounds ran with TRBV1-TRBV30 forward primers and a C-beta reverse primer. One entry per CDR3 protein results from TCRdb running MiXCR on the multiplex PCR reads. The repertoire holds about 200,000 distinct CDR3 sequences, with around three fifths as singletons. The sequence derives from a woman aged 60 to 75 with primary liver carcinoma and hepatitis B virus infection. Sequenced material: peripheral blood. The chain has TRBV11-2 and TRBJ2-5; no firm D call. This CDR3 reads CASSLDGHSQYF. The CDR3, as DNA: TGTGCCAGTAGCTTAGATGGGCACAGCCAATACTTC.